The T cell receptor beta chain under discussion was sequenced for a study of Ad26.COV2.S vaccination and SARS-CoV-2 variants (dated by TCRdb to the early 2020s). Study-level background: Donors in the vaccine arm were drawn from COV1001, a multicentre, randomized, double-blind, placebo-controlled phase I-IIa trial testing Ad26.COV2.S in healthy adults. Ad26.COV2.S was administered intramuscularly at a dose of 5x10^10 or 1x10^11 viral particles, either as one shot or as two shots given 56 days apart. The specificity and breadth of SARS-CoV-2-reactive T cell receptors after Ad26.COV2.S vaccination were assessed by TCRbeta repertoire sequencing. A total of 32 samples were included in the TCR-sequenced set, comprising about 20 Ad26.COV2.S vaccine recipients, 5 placebo recipients and 8 SARS-CoV-2 convalescent individuals. Trial participants were randomized into five groups of five: low-dose or high-dose Ad26.COV2.S given once or twice, or placebo on both occasions. Investigators did not know the trial group allocation while performing experiments and assessing outcomes.

As for this clone: Its cognate antigen has yet to be identified. It has no much larger one-base neighbor in the sample; base qualities were not kept.

CDR1 and CDR2 were assigned from the germline V gene as SGHRS and YFSETQ. V loses 2 bases at its end and J loses 5 bases; junction bases beyond the gene matches: 5. Its CDR3 holds 14 amino acids, cysteine through phenylalanine. Only CDR3 DNA is held: 42 bases, read in frame from base 1. The immunoSEQ Assay was the method used to sequence TCRbeta CDR3 regions. After extraction, genomic DNA underwent amplification by bias-controlled multiplex PCR, followed by high-throughput sequencing. For the original study's pipeline: To quantify the absolute abundance of every unique TCRbeta CDR3 region, sequences were collapsed and filtered. T cell fraction was estimated by normalizing TCRbeta template counts to usable DNA, with usable DNA measured through amplification of reference genes found in all nucleated cells. Repertoire TCRs were annotated as SARS-CoV-2-specific by exact matching of V gene, CDR3 amino acid sequence and J gene to a known reactive TCR set. MIRA supplied the reference SARS-CoV-2 TCR set, which was filtered for enrichment in COVID-19-positive ImmuneCODE repertoires so that public or cross-reactive TCRs were removed. Using the MIRA antigens, annotated TCRs were further analysed by specific ORF or by position within an ORF. Breadth was defined as the number of annotated unique rearrangements divided by the total number of unique productive rearrangements, and depth was defined as the summed frequency of the annotated unique rearrangements. Group comparisons of TCR breadth used two-sided Wilcoxon rank-sum tests. TCRdb limited this immuneACCESS table to in-frame rearrangements with V and J called. A share of clones is missing; checked studies link under half to unresolved V genes, and the rest is unexplained. D and trimming come from the DNA, and the V and J calls and clone size come from that table. Within this sample are about 500,000 clones, with around 89% of them counted one time only. The ten largest clonotypes hold roughly 1.7% of the sample.

The paper's findings and limits, for the study overall: It was noted by the authors that total T cell responses may have been underestimated by the TCR breadth and depth analyses. The study was not powered for comparison of responses between vaccine doses or regimens. After vaccination, substantial breadth of spike-specific CD8+ and CD4+ T cell responses was reported. Vaccine and placebo recipients had comparable non-spike TCR breadth, which fits with the vaccine containing only spike. Spike-specific TCR breadth was higher in Ad26.COV2.S recipients than in placebo recipients (P = 0.0014).

The sample's treatment or condition label, in plain terms: some 19 received Ad26.COV2.S at low or high dose, single or two shots; several received placebo; per-sample allocation not given. For vaccine and placebo recipients, the sequenced repertoires came from samples collected on day 63 after the first injection. Between 29 July and 7 August 2020, Cohort 1b enrolled 25 adults aged 18-55 years at one site in Boston, USA. As a vaccine, Ad26.COV2.S was a replication-incompetent adenovirus type 26 vector that expressed a prefusion-stabilized SARS-CoV-2 spike protein derived from the original Wuhan strain.

This TCR was recovered from a person between 18 and 60 years old who received the Ad26.COV2.S COVID-19 vaccine or a placebo. This chain is built from TRBV5-1 and TRBJ2-3, with 7 bases matching TRBD1. This specimen was peripheral blood, taken in a trial of Ad26.COV2.S vaccine versus placebo. In nucleotide form, the sequence is TGCGCCAGCAGCTTCGGGACAGTTTTAGATACGCAGTATTTT. This sequence encodes CASSFGTVLDTQYF.